The subject of this entry is one TCR beta chain. The clone's antigen remains unknown. Base qualities are not at hand, and no much larger clone is one base apart. CDR1 is given as SGHVS and CDR2 as FQNEAQ, both from the germline V gene. Germline trimming amounts to 5 bases on V and 4 bases on J, with 10 as the count of junction bases outside the gene matches. Measured from the cysteine to the phenylalanine, the CDR3 is 17 residues long. Just CDR3 DNA is preserved here, 51 bases in frame from base 1. Explained via the paper, the time point label denotes: after neoadjuvant nivolumab, at surgical resection. Patients were newly diagnosed with stage II-IVA oral cavity squamous cell carcinoma and had received no prior systemic or radiation treatment. The cohort consisted of patients with HPV-negative, locally advanced oral cavity squamous cell carcinoma. Peripheral blood mononuclear cells were analyzed directly, without maintenance or expansion in culture. Samples were obtained from a longitudinal correlative study of a single-arm phase II trial of neoadjuvant nivolumab in oral cavity squamous cell carcinoma. Subject-matched pre- and post-treatment PBMCs and tumors from three responders and three non-responders underwent genomic DNA-based TCRbeta sequencing. Peripheral blood mononuclear cells were collected once before nivolumab treatment and again after treatment, at the time of surgery. The Maxwell RSC DNA from Cells kit was used to isolate genomic DNA from PBMCs.

The sample is drawn from a study of neoadjuvant anti-PD-1 for oral cavity cancer (dated by TCRdb to about 2021). Context from the whole study: Before curative-intent surgical resection, most patients were given three to four biweekly doses of nivolumab at 3 mg/kg. Under RECIST 1.1, patients with complete response, partial response or stable disease were classed as responders, and patients with progression were classed as non-responders. There were roughly 13 patients in the parent correlative cohort, and the response rate was 33%. Patients who did not progress were given a fourth nivolumab dose at about day 43 and had definitive surgical resection on days 50-56.

General findings and caveats noted by the study authors: A higher pretreatment blood Treg/Th17 ratio correlated with both higher pretreatment blood TCRbeta clonality and lower post-treatment tumor TCRbeta clonality. After neoadjuvant nivolumab, T cell clonality (Gini index) in PBMCs was significantly higher in non-responders than in responders. TCR analyses included only three patients per response group, and the authors called for larger cohorts for validation.

For deep sequencing, PBMC libraries mostly used about 490 ng of input genomic DNA, with six replicates for each sample. The immunoSEQ hsTCRbeta kit was used to prepare TCRbeta libraries, following the manufacturer's instructions. An Illumina NovaSeq 6000 S4 flow cell was used to sequence the final libraries, which had first been combined to 3 nM. On the study's bioinformatics: Raw data preprocessing and quality control were performed with the immunoSEQ Analyzer. The analysis was limited to productive rearrangements, and each clonotype was defined by a unique CDR3 amino acid sequence. Repertoire clonality was estimated as the Gini-Simpson index, computed with the R package tcR. Gini indices were compared with Student's t test, and associations with tumor size change were assessed by Pearson correlation. TCRdb mirrors the immuneACCESS table, restricted to in-frame sequences. Some clones are absent from its copies; in checked studies, under half trace to an unresolved V gene, and the reason for the others is unknown. D and trimming come from the DNA, and the V and J calls and clone size come from that table. Here the sample has about 8,200 clones; 60% to 75% occur a single time. The ten largest clones take up 2.9% of the sample.

The material was PBMCs, obtained after nivolumab (anti-PD-1) treatment. The sequence was obtained from a person between 40 and 85 years old with oral cavity squamous cell carcinoma. Here the chain combines TRBV7-8 and TRBJ2-7, with TRBD2 matching 14 junction bases. Here the CDR3 is given as CASSPFRLAGGEYEQYF. The sequenced DNA is TGTGCCAGCAGCCCATTTCGACTAGCGGGGGGGGAGTACGAGCAGTACTTC.